These 3 T cell receptor beta chains were all obtained from the same sample, sequenced in a study of blood T cell repertoires in COVID-19 (dated by TCRdb to 2019 to 2021). Libraries were built with the immunoSEQ multiplex PCR assay. The source is immuneACCESS, and TCRdb retained only in-frame sequences with V and J called. Part of the clones is not carried over; for the studies checked, unresolved V genes explain less than half of this, and the remainder is unexplained. The sample table lists some 150,000 clones, around 83% of them with a count of one. The ten largest account for more than 5.5% of the sample. Sequences were obtained from peripheral blood. These receptors all come from a woman in her 50s in a cohort sampled during active or convalescent COVID-19.

With respect to this clone: Other DNA sequences in this specimen translate into the identical CDR3. The chain joins TRBV5-8 to TRBJ2-1; a possible D gene is TRBD1 (6 bases). The germline V and J ends were trimmed by 0 bases and 1 base, with 11 bases remaining between them. The CDR3 is made up of 16 amino acids. Germline assignment: CDR1 SGHTS and CDR2 YDEGEE. CDR3 protein: CASSLAGGPSYNEQFF. The CDR3 bases are TGTGCCAGCAGCTTGGCTGGGGGCCCTTCCTACAATGAGCAGTTCTTC.

The chain recombines TRBV29-1 with TRBJ1-3, with 7 bases that match TRBD1. The germline gives CDR1 SQVTM, CDR2 ANQGSEA. The CDR3 length is 14 residues. Trimming took 4 bases from V and 0 from J; bases not matched to a gene: 3. The CDR3 nucleotides read TGCAGCGTTGGGGCAGGGGGCTCTGGAAACACCATATATTTT. It specifies CSVGAGGSGNTIYF.

The chain has TRBV28 and TRBJ2-6; 9 bases match TRBD1. The CDR3 has 18 amino acids. Unmatched junction bases numbered 9, after V lost 6 bases and J lost 0 bases. In germline, CDR1 is MDHEN, CDR2 SYDVKM. CDR3 loop: CASRSDRGSYSGANVLTF. The CDR3 DNA reads as TGTGCCAGCAGAAGTGACAGGGGGTCCTACTCTGGGGCCAACGTCCTGACTTTC.